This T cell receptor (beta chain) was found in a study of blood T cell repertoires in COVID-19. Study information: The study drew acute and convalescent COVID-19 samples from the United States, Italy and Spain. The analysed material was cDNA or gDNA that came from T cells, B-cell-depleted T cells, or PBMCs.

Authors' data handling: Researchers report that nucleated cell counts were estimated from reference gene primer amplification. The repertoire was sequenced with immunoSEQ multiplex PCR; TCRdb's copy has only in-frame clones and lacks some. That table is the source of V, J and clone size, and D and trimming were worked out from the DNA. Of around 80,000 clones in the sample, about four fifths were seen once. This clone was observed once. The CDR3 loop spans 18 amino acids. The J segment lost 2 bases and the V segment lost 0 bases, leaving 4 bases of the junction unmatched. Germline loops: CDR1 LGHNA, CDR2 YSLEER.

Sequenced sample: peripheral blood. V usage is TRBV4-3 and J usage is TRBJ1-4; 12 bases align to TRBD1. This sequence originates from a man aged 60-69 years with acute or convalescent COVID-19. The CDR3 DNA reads TGCGCCAGCAGCCAAGAGGGACAGGGGGCAGTGACTAATGAAAAACTGTTTTTT. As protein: CASSQEGQGAVTNEKLFF.